The 5 T cell receptor beta chains reported below all come from one sample, sequenced in a study of OX40 agonist ivuxolimab in advanced cancers. Library creation used the immunoSEQ multiplex PCR assay. TCRdb stores this immuneACCESS table with in-frame sequences only. Part of the clones is absent; in the studies checked, under half of the shortfall reflects unresolved V genes, and no reason is known for the rest. The sample table lists some 40,000 clones, over 60% of them with a count of one. The ten largest account for around a tenth of the sample. Source: CD4+ or CD8+ T cells sorted from blood, taken in a trial of the OX40 agonist ivuxolimab. These receptors were collected from an adult with an advanced solid tumor such as melanoma, head and neck, liver or kidney cancer.

The chain recombines TRBV4-2 with TRBJ2-7; the D gene is possibly TRBD1 (6 bases). V gave up 4 bases and J gave up 0 bases, with 13 bases separating them. The length of the CDR3 is 15 residues. Looked up from germline, CDR1 is LGHNA and CDR2 is YNFKEQ. The CDR3 nucleotides are TGTGCCAGCAGCCCCTGGGACACGCGCTCCTACGAGCAGTACTTC. Translating gives CASSPWDTRSYEQYF.

This chain joins TRBV5-6 and TRBJ2-3; tentative D call: TRBD2 (5 bases). V lost 0 bases to trimming and J lost 7 bases, with 15 bases between them. The length of the CDR3 is 15 residues. The germline V gene encodes CDR1 SGHDT and CDR2 YYEEEE. In DNA, the CDR3 is TGTGCCAGCAGCTTGGACTACCGTCCGGGGAATACGCAGTATTTT. Amino acid sequence: CASSLDYRPGNTQYF.

The J gene is TRBJ2-5, the V gene TRBV7-2; D call uncertain. CDR1 is SGHTA, CDR2 FQGNSA, per germline. The V gene lost 3 bases and the J gene lost 1 base, with 6 bases spanning the gap. This CDR3 is built from 13 residues. CDR3 coding DNA: TGTGCCAGCAGCTTGAACCCCCAAGAGACCCAGTACTTC. It encodes CASSLNPQETQYF.

The genes are TRBV30 and TRBJ1-5; D is ambiguous. The CDR3 sequence is 13 residues long. Trimming stripped 0 bases from V and 4 bases from J, with 7 bases between. The germline V gene has CDR1 GTSNPN and CDR2 SVGIG (reference sequence). CDR3: CAWSVGRNQPQHF. In nucleotides, the CDR3 is TGTGCCTGGAGTGTAGGCAGGAATCAGCCCCAGCATTTT.

V and J are TRBV6-6 and TRBJ2-1; D remains unclear. The V and J ends lost 4 bases and 11 bases respectively, with 6 bases between them. The CDR3 is 10 amino acids. Germline lookup yields CDR1 MNHNY and CDR2 SVGAGI (reference sequence). CDR3 nucleotide sequence: TGTGCCAGCAGTTTTGGTCAGCAGTTCTTC. It codes for CASSFGQQFF.